One sample yielded the 22 T cell receptor beta chains listed below, sequenced in a study of relationships among human T cell subsets (dated 2010 in TCRdb). Receptors were amplified or captured by multiplex PCR. Instrument on record: 454 GS FLX. Semiquantitative ARM-PCR was used to amplify the TCR alpha and beta CDR3 regions from mRNA. In ARM-PCR, tagged nested gene-specific primers were used first, and communal superprimers then performed exponential amplification. TCRdb trimmed the raw reads at Q25, called clones with MiXCR and kept productive beta chains. CDR3 protein sequences are deduplicated, and each keeps its most common genes and DNA. Across this sample there are some 16,000 distinct CDR3 sequences, with around 62% seen only once. About 35% of the sample lies in the top ten. Sample: total T cells sorted from blood. The cell subset or site label corresponds to: CD3+ T cells in general. The origin of the receptors is a man aged 35-49 years in good health.

The rearrangement links TRBV4-1 to TRBJ2-3; perhaps TRBD2 as D (5 bases). The CDR3 contains 15 residues. The ends were cut back, 2 bases at V and 4 bases at J, with 13 bases in the middle. Germline CDR1 MGHRA, CDR2 YSYEKL. This chain's CDR3 is CASSQTVQRADTQYF. The CDR3 DNA sequence: TGCGCCAGCAGCCAAACTGTCCAGAGGGCAGATACGCAGTATTTT.

The V gene is TRBV20-1, the J gene TRBJ1-6; D gene unclear. Germline V gene sequence: CDR1 DFQATT, CDR2 SNEGSKA (reference sequence). Trimming cost V 0 bases and J 0 bases, with 12 bases left between them. The CDR3 extends over 17 amino acids. The CDR3 bases are TGCAGTGCTAGAGATCTTGAAAGGTCCTCCTATAATTCACCCCTCCACTTT. Translating it yields CSARDLERSSYNSPLHF.

This clonotype was counted a single time. This chain links TRBV19 with TRBJ2-1; 7 positions agree with TRBD1. This CDR3 is built from 14 residues. The germline CDR1 and CDR2 sequences are LNHDA and SQIVND (reference sequence). V shed 7 bases, J shed 8 bases, and the junction held 11 bases outside the gene matches. This CDR3 reads CASNTGTARDEQFF. CDR3 bases: TGTGCCAGTAATACCGGGACAGCCAGAGATGAGCAGTTCTTC.

The count of this clonotype is one. The chain joins TRBV19 to TRBJ2-1; 10 bases are shared with TRBD1. This CDR3 is built from 13 residues. The germline gives CDR1 LNHDA, CDR2 SQIVND (reference sequence). V shed 9 bases and J 6 bases; nucleotides not matched to a gene: 5. The CDR3 region is CASWTGGANEQFF. Here the CDR3 DNA reads TGTGCCAGCTGGACAGGGGGAGCCAATGAGCAGTTCTTC.

The genes are TRBV20-1 and TRBJ1-2, with D perhaps matching TRBD1 (6 bases). With 6 bases removed from V and 7 bases from J, the gap between germline ends came to 15 bases. The CDR3 sequence is 12 residues long. Germline V lookup: CDR1 DFQATT, CDR2 SNEGSKA (reference sequence). For the CDR3, the DNA is TGCAGTGCACCAGACGGGGGCTCTGGCTACACCTTC. Encoded protein: CSAPDGGSGYTF.

The V gene is TRBV6-5, the J gene TRBJ2-7; 11 nucleotides match TRBD1. The V segment lost 6 bases and the J segment 5 bases; nucleotides outside the gene matches: 12. The germline V gene encodes CDR1 MNHEY and CDR2 SVGAGI. The CDR3 is 16 residues long. The CDR3 spells CASSFGTGGRGHEQYF. CDR3 nucleotides: TGTGCCAGCAGCTTTGGGACAGGGGGACGGGGGCACGAGCAGTACTTC.

This chain's CDR3 is CASSLLRGGLNEQFF. Written as DNA, the CDR3 is TGTGCCAGCAGTTTACTGCGGGGGGGCCTAAATGAGCAGTTCTTC. This chain joins TRBV28 and TRBJ2-1, with 9 bases matching TRBD2. The CDR3 extends over 15 amino acids. In germline, CDR1 is MDHEN, CDR2 SYDVKM. Losses at the gene ends were 2 bases for V and 7 bases for J; bases not matched to a gene: 6.

This clonotype was detected a few times. The rearrangement uses TRBV10-3 and TRBJ2-7, with 8 bases aligning to TRBD2. This CDR3 region has 14 residues. Germline V gene sequence: CDR1 ENHRY, CDR2 SYGVKD. With 4 bases clipped from V and 13 bases from J, the junction kept 15 bases outside the gene matches. The CDR3 here is CAISGLAGTPHFYF. The CDR3 nucleotides read TGTGCCATCAGTGGGCTAGCGGGCACCCCGCATTTCTACTTC.

The chain links TRBV30 to TRBJ1-1, with 8 positions matching TRBD1. V lost 3 bases to trimming and J lost 1 base; unmatched junction nucleotides: 4. This CDR3 has 14 residues. CDR1 is GTSNPN and CDR2 is SVGIG in the germline V gene (reference sequence). The CDR3 is CAWRTQGANTEAFF. The CDR3 DNA is TGTGCCTGGAGGACGCAGGGGGCGAACACTGAAGCTTTCTTT.

V usage is TRBV7-3 and J usage is TRBJ2-1, with 9 bases matching TRBD1. V lost 5 bases, J lost 8 bases, and 7 bases stayed unmatched. CDR3 length: 14 amino acids. In germline, CDR1 is SGHTA, CDR2 FQGTGA. CDR3: CASSPRTGADEQFF. In nucleotides, the CDR3 is TGTGCCAGCAGCCCGAGGACAGGGGCCGATGAGCAGTTCTTC.

This clonotype has only a few counts. The V gene is TRBV19, the J gene TRBJ2-1; possible D gene TRBD1, 6 bases. The V and J ends lost 8 bases and 5 bases respectively, with 19 bases between them. The CDR3 has 15 residues. Per the germline V gene, CDR1 is LNHDA and CDR2 is SQIVND (reference sequence). CDR3 in amino acids: CASGPRWDTHNEQFF. The CDR3 DNA sequence: TGTGCCAGTGGCCCCAGGTGGGACACTCACAATGAGCAGTTCTTC.

This clonotype occurred a few times. J is TRBJ2-1 and V is TRBV7-8; D is unresolved. The germline V and J ends were trimmed by 1 base and 9 bases, with 10 bases remaining between them. The CDR3 has 13 residues. Germline assignment: CDR1 SGHVS and CDR2 FQNEAQ. CDR3 coding DNA: TGTGCCAGCAGCTTAGGGACGGTGGGTGAGCAGTTCTTC. Residues: CASSLGTVGEQFF.

The rearrangement links TRBV11-2 to TRBJ2-5, with TRBD1 identical over 8 bases. The CDR3 sequence is 14 residues long. The V and J ends lost 4 bases and 1 base, in that order; junction bases with no gene match: 2. The germline V gene has CDR1 SGHAT and CDR2 FQNNGV. Here the CDR3 DNA reads TGTGCCAGCAGCTCCGGGACAGGCCAAGAGACCCAGTACTTC. Translated, it gives CASSSGTGQETQYF. Based on the CDR3 plus reference TRBV11-2 and TRBJ2-5, the full variable domain is EAGVAQSPRYKIIEKRQSVAFWCNPISGHATLYWYQQILGQGPKLLIQFQNNGVVDDSQLPKDRFSAERLKGVDSTLKIQPAKLEDSAVYLCASSSGTGQETQYFGPGTRLLVL.

There are a few counts of this clonotype. The chain recombines TRBV6-6 with TRBJ2-3; TRBD1 matches 9 bases. The CDR3 has 15 residues. The V and J ends lost 4 bases and 1 base, in that order; junction bases with no gene match: 3. Germline CDR1 reads MNHNY; CDR2 reads SVGAGI (reference sequence). In nucleotides, the CDR3 is TGTGCCAGCAGTTCATGGACAGGGGGCACAGATACGCAGTATTTT. This translates into CASSSWTGGTDTQYF.

This clonotype was observed a few times. The gene calls are TRBV11-2 and TRBJ2-5, with D unclear. The CDR3 is 13 amino acids. The germline V and J ends were trimmed by 0 bases and 9 bases, with 11 bases remaining between them. Germline V gives CDR1 SGHAT, CDR2 FQNNGV. CDR3 protein: CASSLDSVGAQYF. CDR3 nucleotides: TGTGCCAGCAGCTTAGATTCGGTAGGAGCCCAGTACTTC.

This clonotype is classed as medium-sized. This chain joins TRBV13 and TRBJ2-5; D may match TRBD1 or TRBD2 (5 bases each). The V gene lost 4 bases and the J gene lost 5 bases, with 14 bases spanning the gap. This CDR3 has 14 amino acids. The germline V gene has CDR1 PRHDT and CDR2 FYEKMQ (reference sequence). CDR3 sequence reads: CASSSWTEGETQYF. The CDR3 bases are TGTGCCAGCAGCTCCTGGACCGAGGGGGAGACCCAGTACTTC.

The V call is TRBV29-1, the J call TRBJ1-1; D possibly corresponds to TRBD1 (5 bases). Trimming pared 7 bases from V and 1 base from J, leaving 10 bases between. This CDR3 has 12 residues. From germline, CDR1 is SQVTM and CDR2 ANQGSEA. The CDR3 DNA reads TGCAGCGATGGGGGACCGAACACTGAAGCTTTCTTT. Its protein product is CSDGGPNTEAFF.

This chain links TRBV27 with TRBJ1-5; TRBD1 might be the D (5 bases). CDR1 is MNHEY, CDR2 SMNVEV, per germline (reference sequence). CDR3 length equals 18 residues. Trimming shortened V by 4 bases and J by 6 bases, and 25 bases separated the two germline ends. The CDR3 sequence: CASSSTALGGIGSQPQHF. CDR3 nucleotide sequence: TGTGCCAGCAGTTCCACAGCGCTGGGGGGTATCGGCAGTCAGCCCCAGCATTTT.

The genes are TRBV12-3 or TRBV12-4 and TRBJ2-4, with 12 bases fitting TRBD2. The CDR3 contains 19 residues. J was trimmed by 2 bases and V by 1 base; bases with no gene match: 9. The CDR3 sequence is CASSLGLAGGGTPKNIQYF. The DNA for the CDR3 is TGTGCCAGCAGTTTAGGGCTAGCGGGAGGGGGAACTCCCAAAAACATTCAGTACTTC.

This clonotype has more than one count but fewer than ten. V usage is TRBV28 and J usage is TRBJ1-2; TRBD1 matches 8 bases. V was clipped by 6 bases and J by 4 bases; unmatched bases: 10. The V gene's germline CDR1 is MDHEN and CDR2 SYDVKM. The CDR3 runs to 15 residues. The DNA for the CDR3 is TGTGCCAGCAGGCGAGATTGGACAGGGTCCTATGGCTACACCTTC. The encoded protein is CASRRDWTGSYGYTF.

The J gene is TRBJ2-7, the V gene TRBV7-9, with D maybe TRBD2 (6 bases). CDR3 length: 15 residues. Trimming removed 1 base at V and 4 bases at J, with 14 bases between. From germline, CDR1 is SEHNR and CDR2 FQNEAQ (reference sequence). CDR3 in DNA: TGTGCCAGCAGCTTAGTCGGGGGATACTATTACGAGCAGTACTTC. Its protein product is CASSLVGGYYYEQYF.

The chain couples TRBV30 to TRBJ1-1, with D possibly matching TRBD1 (6 bases). CDR1 is GTSNPN, CDR2 SVGIG, per germline (reference sequence). The CDR3 consists of 15 residues. Trimming removed 0 bases from V and 3 bases from J, with 14 bases in between. Here the CDR3 reads CAWSVQGRGYTEAFF. The CDR3 bases are TGTGCCTGGAGTGTACAGGGCAGGGGTTACACTGAAGCTTTCTTT.